Presented here are 10 T cell receptor beta chains from one specimen sequenced in a study of identical twins. TCRdb recomputed calls from the 5' RACE reads with MiXCR, one row per CDR3 protein. The sample holds about 700,000 distinct CDR3 sequences, roughly 6% seen once. The sequenced sample was naive T cells sorted from blood. These receptors came from a man younger than 35 in good health.

V is TRBV25-1 and J is TRBJ2-7, with 7 bases identical to TRBD2. The CDR3 sequence is 10 residues long. Germline V gene data show CDR1 as MGHDK and CDR2 as SYGVNS. V gave up 8 bases and J gave up 6 bases; unmatched junction bases: 1. CDR3 in amino acids: CASVAGEQYF. The CDR3 DNA reads TGTGCCAGCGTAGCGGGCGAGCAGTACTTC.

For this clonotype: Given a much more abundant clone one base away, this may be a read error. The chain employs TRBV12-3 or TRBV12-4 and TRBJ2-3, with 7 bases identical to TRBD2. The CDR3 has 15 amino acids. For the CDR3, the DNA is TGTGCCGGCAGTTTCGGACGGGGGGTCACAGATACGCAGTATTTT. It yields the protein CAGSFGRGVTDTQYF.

At least ten counts were recorded for this clonotype. The J gene is TRBJ1-5, the V gene TRBV28, with D possibly being TRBD1 (6 bases). Per germline, CDR1 MDHEN and CDR2 SYDVKM. Trimming removed 2 bases from V and 6 bases from J, with 17 bases in between. The CDR3 consists of 16 residues. CDR3 DNA: TGTGCCAGCAGTTTAGTCGGGCAGGGGTCCAGTCAGCCCCAGCATTTT. Residues: CASSLVGQGSSQPQHF.

This clonotype has just a few counts. The CDR3 region is CASSELAGGTYTEAFF. The CDR3, as DNA: TGTGCCAGCAGTGAACTGGCTGGAGGCACCTACACTGAAGCTTTCTTT. V usage is TRBV6-1 and J usage is TRBJ1-1; D gene ambiguous. The germline V and J ends were trimmed by 2 bases and 3 bases, with 16 bases remaining between them. Germline CDR1 MNHNS, CDR2 SASEGT. The CDR3 has 16 residues.

The chain employs TRBV5-1 and TRBJ1-2; D is uncertain. The CDR3 consists of 16 residues. The germline V and J ends were trimmed by 3 bases and 6 bases, with 21 bases remaining between them. Germline values: CDR1 SGHRS, CDR2 YFSETQ. The CDR3 here is CASSSHRTPAEDGYTF. CDR3 bases: TGCGCCAGCAGCTCCCATAGGACCCCTGCCGAGGATGGCTACACCTTC.

This chain uses TRBV29-1 with TRBJ2-4; no firm D call. The CDR3 consists of 13 residues. Germline CDR1 is SQVTM and CDR2 is ANQGSEA. The V end lost 4 bases, the J end lost 8 bases, and 15 bases lay between the germline ends. CDR3 region: CSVVFLPADIQYF. The CDR3 DNA reads TGCAGCGTTGTTTTCCTCCCTGCGGACATTCAGTACTTC.

This clonotype has more than one count but fewer than ten. The chain recombines TRBV5-1 with TRBJ1-2; tentative D call: TRBD1 (6 bases). This CDR3 spans 15 amino acids. Trimming stripped 1 base from V and 0 bases from J, with 10 bases between. Germline V lookup: CDR1 SGHRS, CDR2 YFSETQ. This chain's CDR3 is CASSLLDRTNYGYTF. The CDR3 DNA reads TGCGCCAGCAGCTTGTTAGACAGGACTAACTATGGCTACACCTTC.

In this sample, this clonotype turned up a few times. The J gene is TRBJ2-4, the V gene TRBV14, with D possibly matching TRBD2 (5 bases). Germline values: CDR1 SGHDN, CDR2 FVKESK. Trimming stripped 1 base from V and 2 bases from J, with 9 bases between. This CDR3 comprises 15 residues. The CDR3 DNA follows: TGTGCCAGCAGCCAAGGCGCTAGCACCAAAAACATTCAGTACTTC. Translating it yields CASSQGASTKNIQYF.

This clonotype came up many times. The V and J genes are TRBV20-1 and TRBJ2-1; a weak D match, TRBD2 (6 bases). V was trimmed by 5 bases and J by 4 bases, leaving 15 bases between them. CDR3 length: 14 residues. Germline CDR1 and CDR2: DFQATT and SNEGSKA (reference sequence). CDR3 bases: TGCAGTGCTTTTACCGGGACTGGTTACAATGAGCAGTTCTTC. As protein: CSAFTGTGYNEQFF.

In this sample, this clonotype turned up many times. This chain uses TRBV5-1 with TRBJ2-1; TRBD2 agrees at 13 bases. The CDR3 runs to 17 residues. Germline assignment: CDR1 SGHRS and CDR2 YFSETQ. V shed 0 bases, J shed 7 bases, and the junction held 7 bases outside the gene matches. The CDR3 spells CASSLGTGTSGTNEQFF. CDR3 sequence (DNA): TGCGCCAGCAGCTTGGGGACCGGGACTAGCGGGACTAATGAGCAGTTCTTC.